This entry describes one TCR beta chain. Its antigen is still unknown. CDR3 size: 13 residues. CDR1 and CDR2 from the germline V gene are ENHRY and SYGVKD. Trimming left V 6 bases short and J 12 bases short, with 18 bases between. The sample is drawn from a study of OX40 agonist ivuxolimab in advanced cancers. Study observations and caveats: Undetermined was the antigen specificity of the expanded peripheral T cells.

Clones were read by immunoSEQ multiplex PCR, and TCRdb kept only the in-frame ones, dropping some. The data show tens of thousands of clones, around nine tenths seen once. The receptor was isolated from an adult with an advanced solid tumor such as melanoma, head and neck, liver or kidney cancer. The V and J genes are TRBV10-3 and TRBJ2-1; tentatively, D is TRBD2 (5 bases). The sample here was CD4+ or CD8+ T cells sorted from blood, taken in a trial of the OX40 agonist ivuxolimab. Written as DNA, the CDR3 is TGTGCCATCAGCTCCCGATCAGAAGAGGGGCAGTTCTTC. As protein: CAISSRSEEGQFF.